This TCR beta chain was identified in a study of beta chain features in type 1 diabetes. Isolation of CD4+ naive, central memory, regulatory and stem cell-like memory cells was achieved by sorting via CD45RO/CCR7/CD25/CD127/CD95/CD27. Study findings and constraints: Shorter TCRB CDR3s, moderately but significantly so, marked every one of the four CD4+ subsets in Type 1 diabetes patients.

Reverse transcription of all isolated RNA meant that expressed TCRB transcripts were sequenced. Using immunoSEQ multiplex PCR, the repertoire was profiled, and TCRdb retains in-frame clones only, with some absent. This table has around 340,000 clones, 9.3% appearing once. As regards this clone: The antigen is unknown.

This CDR3 comprises 18 residues. V was pared by 4 bases and J by 9 bases, with 29 bases between. From germline, CDR1 is SGDLS and CDR2 YYNGEE. Sequenced sample: central memory CD4+ T cells from blood. The origin of this receptor is a man in his thirties or forties with type 1 diabetes. The rearrangement uses TRBV9 and TRBJ2-1, with D perhaps given as TRBD1 or TRBD2 (5 bases each). The CDR3 DNA sequence: TGTGCCAGCAGCCCGCTCCGTTTCTGGCCTAGGGGAGAGAGTGAGCAGTTCTTC. This codes for CASSPLRFWPRGESEQFF.